The clone carrying this TCR beta chain came up many times. Its target is not known. These data originate in a study of identical twins. Study-level findings and limits: The abundant beta clonotypes from cord blood had fewer insertions, and memory repertoires had none of this.

CDR3 length: 12 residues. Germline CDR1 reads MGHDK; CDR2 reads SYGVNS. The V gene lost 8 bases and the J gene lost 5 bases, with 10 bases spanning the gap. TCRdb redid the calling of the 5' RACE reads with MiXCR, one entry per CDR3 protein. The table has 500,000 or so distinct CDR3 sequences, more than 13% seen once. These data also featured in a second study, about yellow fever vaccine responses in identical twins.

The chain uses TRBV25-1 and TRBJ2-4; D gene unclear. This TCR came from a woman younger than 35 in good health. The source material was CD4+ T cells sorted from blood. The CDR3 spells CASRGRENIQYF. The CDR3 DNA is TGTGCCAGCCGAGGACGGGAAAACATTCAGTACTTC.